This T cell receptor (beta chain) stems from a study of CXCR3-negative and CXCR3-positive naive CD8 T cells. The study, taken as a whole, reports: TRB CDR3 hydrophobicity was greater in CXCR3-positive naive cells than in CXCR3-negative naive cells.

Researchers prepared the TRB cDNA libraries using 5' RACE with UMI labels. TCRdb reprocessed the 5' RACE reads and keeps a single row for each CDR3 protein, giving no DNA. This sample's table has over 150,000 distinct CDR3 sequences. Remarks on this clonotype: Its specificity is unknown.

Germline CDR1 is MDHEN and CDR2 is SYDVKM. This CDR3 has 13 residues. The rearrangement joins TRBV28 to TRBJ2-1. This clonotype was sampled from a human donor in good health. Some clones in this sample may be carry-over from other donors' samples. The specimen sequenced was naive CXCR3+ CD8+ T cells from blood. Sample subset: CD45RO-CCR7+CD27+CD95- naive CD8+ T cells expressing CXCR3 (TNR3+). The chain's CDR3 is CASSLLIRDEQFF.